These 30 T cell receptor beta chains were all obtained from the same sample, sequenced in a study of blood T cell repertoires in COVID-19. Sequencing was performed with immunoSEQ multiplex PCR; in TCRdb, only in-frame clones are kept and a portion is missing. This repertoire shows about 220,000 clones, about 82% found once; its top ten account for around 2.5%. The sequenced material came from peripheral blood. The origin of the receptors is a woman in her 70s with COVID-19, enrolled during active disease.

CDR3 sequence (DNA): TGTGCCAGCAGTGAAGCAGGGATATCACCCCTCCACTTT. Protein sequence: CASSEAGISPLHF. This chain links TRBV25-1 with TRBJ1-6; D possibly corresponds to TRBD1 (5 bases). The V end lost 2 bases, the J end lost 10 bases, and 9 bases lay between the germline ends. Germline CDR1 and CDR2: MGHDK and SYGVNS. There are 13 residues in the CDR3.

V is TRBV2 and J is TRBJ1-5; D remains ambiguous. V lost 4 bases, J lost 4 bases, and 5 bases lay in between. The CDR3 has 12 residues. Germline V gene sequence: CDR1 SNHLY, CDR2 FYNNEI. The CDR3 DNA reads TGTGCCAGCAGTGGGGCGAATCAGCCCCAGCATTTT. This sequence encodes CASSGANQPQHF.

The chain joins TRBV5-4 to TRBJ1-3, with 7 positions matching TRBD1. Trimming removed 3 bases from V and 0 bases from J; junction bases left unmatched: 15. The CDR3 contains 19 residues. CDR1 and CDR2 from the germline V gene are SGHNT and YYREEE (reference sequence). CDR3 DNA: TGTGCCAGCAGCTCGATCGGGACAGCGACTCTCAGCTCTGGAAACACCATATATTTT. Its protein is CASSSIGTATLSSGNTIYF.

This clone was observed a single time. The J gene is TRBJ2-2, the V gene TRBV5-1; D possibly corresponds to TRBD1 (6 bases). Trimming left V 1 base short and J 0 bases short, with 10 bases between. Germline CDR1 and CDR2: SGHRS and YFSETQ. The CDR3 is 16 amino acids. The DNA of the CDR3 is TGCGCCAGCAGCTTGTTTTGGACAGCGAACACCGGGGAGCTGTTTTTT. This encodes CASSLFWTANTGELFF. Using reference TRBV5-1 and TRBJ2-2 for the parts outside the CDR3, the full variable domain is KAGVTQTPRYLIKTRGQQVTLSCSPISGHRSVSWYQQTPGQGLQFLFEYFSETQRNKGNFPGRFSGRQFSNSRSEMNVSTLELGDSALYLCASSLFWTANTGELFFGEGSRLTVL.

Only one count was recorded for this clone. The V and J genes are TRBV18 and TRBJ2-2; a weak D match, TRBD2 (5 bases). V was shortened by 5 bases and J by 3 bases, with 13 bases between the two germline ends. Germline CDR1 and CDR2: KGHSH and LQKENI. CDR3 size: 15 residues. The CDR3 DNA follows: TGTGCCAGCTCAGGGCCGAGGGCAGACACCGGGGAGCTGTTTTTT. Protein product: CASSGPRADTGELFF.

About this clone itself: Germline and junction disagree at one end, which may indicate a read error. The CDR3 sequence: CASSPRAGGSTEAFF. Here the CDR3 DNA reads TGTGCCAGCAGCCCTAGGGCAGGAGGGAGCACTGAAGCTTTTTTT. This chain joins TRBV7-9 and TRBJ1-1; D unresolved. Looked up from germline, CDR1 is SEHNR and CDR2 is FQNEAQ (reference sequence). This CDR3 has 15 amino acids. The whole variable domain, filled in from reference TRBV7-9 and TRBJ1-1, reads DTGVSQNPRHKITKRGQNVTFRCDPISEHNRLYWYRQTLGQGPEFLTYFQNEAQLEKSRLLSDRFSAERPKGSFSTLEIQRTEQGDSAMYLCASSPRAGGSTEAFFGQGTRLTVV.

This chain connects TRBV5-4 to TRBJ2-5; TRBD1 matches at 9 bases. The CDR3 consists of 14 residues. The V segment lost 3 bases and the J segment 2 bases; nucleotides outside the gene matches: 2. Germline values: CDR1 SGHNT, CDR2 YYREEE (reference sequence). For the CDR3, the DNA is TGTGCCAGCAGCTCTGGACAGGGGCAAGAGACCCAGTACTTC. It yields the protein CASSSGQGQETQYF.

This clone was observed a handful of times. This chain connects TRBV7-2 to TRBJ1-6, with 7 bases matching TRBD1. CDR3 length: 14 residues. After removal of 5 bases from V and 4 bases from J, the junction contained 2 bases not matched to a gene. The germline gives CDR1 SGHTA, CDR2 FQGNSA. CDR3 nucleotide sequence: TGTGCCAGCAGCCGGGACAGATATAATTCACCCCTCCACTTT. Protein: CASSRDRYNSPLHF.

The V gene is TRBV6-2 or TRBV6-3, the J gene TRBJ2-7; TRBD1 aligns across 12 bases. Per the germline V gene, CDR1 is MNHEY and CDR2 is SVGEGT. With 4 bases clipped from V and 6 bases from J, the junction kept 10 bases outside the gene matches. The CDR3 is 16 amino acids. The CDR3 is CASSLHPGQGAIEQYF. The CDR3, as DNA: TGTGCCAGCAGTTTACATCCGGGACAGGGGGCTATCGAGCAGTACTTC.

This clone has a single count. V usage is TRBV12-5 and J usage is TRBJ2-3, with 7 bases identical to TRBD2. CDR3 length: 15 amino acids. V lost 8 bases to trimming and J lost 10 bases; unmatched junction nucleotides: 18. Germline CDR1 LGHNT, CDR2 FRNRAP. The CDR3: CASPGHPRDYSSQYF. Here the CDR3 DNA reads TGTGCTAGTCCTGGTCACCCCCGGGACTACTCGTCGCAGTATTTT.

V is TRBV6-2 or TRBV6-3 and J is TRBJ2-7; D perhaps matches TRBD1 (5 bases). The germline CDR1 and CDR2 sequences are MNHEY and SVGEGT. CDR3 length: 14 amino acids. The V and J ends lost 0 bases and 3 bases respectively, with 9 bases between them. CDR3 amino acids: CASSYSGRVYEQYF. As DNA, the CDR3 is TGTGCCAGCAGTTACTCCGGCAGGGTCTACGAGCAGTACTTC.

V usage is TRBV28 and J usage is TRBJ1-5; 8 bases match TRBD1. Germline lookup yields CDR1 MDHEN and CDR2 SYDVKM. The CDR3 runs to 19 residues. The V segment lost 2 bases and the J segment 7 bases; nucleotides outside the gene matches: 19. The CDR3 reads CASSLVFTLTGGAGQPQHF. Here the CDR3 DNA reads TGTGCCAGCAGTTTAGTATTCACTCTAACAGGGGGAGCAGGACAGCCCCAGCATTTT.

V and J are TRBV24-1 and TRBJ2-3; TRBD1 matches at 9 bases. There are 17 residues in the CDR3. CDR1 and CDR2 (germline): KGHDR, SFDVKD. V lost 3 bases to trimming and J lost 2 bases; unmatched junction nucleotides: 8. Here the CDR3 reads CATSDTGQGGSTDTQYF. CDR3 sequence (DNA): TGTGCCACCAGTGATACGGGACAGGGCGGATCCACAGATACGCAGTATTTT.

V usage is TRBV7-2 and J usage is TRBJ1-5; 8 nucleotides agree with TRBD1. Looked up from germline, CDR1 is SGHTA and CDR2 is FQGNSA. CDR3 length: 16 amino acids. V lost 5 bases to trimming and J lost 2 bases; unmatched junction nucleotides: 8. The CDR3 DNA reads TGTGCCAGCAGCAACAGAGGACAGGGTGGCAATCAGCCCCAGCATTTT. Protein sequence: CASSNRGQGGNQPQHF.

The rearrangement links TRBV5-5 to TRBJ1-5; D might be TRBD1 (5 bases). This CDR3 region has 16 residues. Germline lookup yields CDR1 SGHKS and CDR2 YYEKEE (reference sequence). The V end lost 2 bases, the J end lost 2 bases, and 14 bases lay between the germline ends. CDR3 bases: TGTGCCAGCAGCTTAATAGGCCAGGGCGGCAATCAGCCCCAGCATTTT. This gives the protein CASSLIGQGGNQPQHF.

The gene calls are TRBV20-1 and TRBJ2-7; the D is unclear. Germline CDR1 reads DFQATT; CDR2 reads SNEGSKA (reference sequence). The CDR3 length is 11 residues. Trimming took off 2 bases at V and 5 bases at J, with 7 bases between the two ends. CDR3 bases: TGCAGTGCTAGACCCCAAAACGAGCAGTACTTC. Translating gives CSARPQNEQYF.

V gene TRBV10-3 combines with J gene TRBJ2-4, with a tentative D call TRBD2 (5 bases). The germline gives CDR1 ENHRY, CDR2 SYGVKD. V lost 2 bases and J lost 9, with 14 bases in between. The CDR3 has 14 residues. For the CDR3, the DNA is TGTGCCATCAGTGAGGGTGTGATGGGGAGCATTCAGTACTTC. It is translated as CAISEGVMGSIQYF.

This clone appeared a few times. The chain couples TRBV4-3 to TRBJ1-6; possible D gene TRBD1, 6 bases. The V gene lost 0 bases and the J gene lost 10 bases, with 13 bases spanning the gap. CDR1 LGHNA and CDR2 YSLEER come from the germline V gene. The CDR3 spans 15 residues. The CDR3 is CASSQDGTTRSPLHF. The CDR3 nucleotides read TGCGCCAGCAGCCAAGATGGGACAACGCGATCACCCCTCCACTTT.

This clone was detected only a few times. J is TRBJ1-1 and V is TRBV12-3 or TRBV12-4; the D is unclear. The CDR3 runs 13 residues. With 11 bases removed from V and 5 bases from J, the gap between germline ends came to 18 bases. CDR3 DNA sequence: TGTGCCGTCCGGGATATAAGCGGGACTGAAGCTTTCTTT. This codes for CAVRDISGTEAFF.

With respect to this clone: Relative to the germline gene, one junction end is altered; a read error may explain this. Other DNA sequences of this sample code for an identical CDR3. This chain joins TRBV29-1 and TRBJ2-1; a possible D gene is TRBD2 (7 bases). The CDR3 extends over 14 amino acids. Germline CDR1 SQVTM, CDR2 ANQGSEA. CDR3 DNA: TGCAGTGTTGGAAGGGGGGGGATTTACAATGAGCAGTTCTTC. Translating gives CSVGRGGIYNEQFF.

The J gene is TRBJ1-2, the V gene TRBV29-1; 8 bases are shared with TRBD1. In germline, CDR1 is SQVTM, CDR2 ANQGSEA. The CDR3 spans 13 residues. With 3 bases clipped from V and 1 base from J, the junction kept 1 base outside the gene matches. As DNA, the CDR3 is TGCAGCGTTGACGGACAGGGTAACTATGGCTACACCTTC. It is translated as CSVDGQGNYGYTF.

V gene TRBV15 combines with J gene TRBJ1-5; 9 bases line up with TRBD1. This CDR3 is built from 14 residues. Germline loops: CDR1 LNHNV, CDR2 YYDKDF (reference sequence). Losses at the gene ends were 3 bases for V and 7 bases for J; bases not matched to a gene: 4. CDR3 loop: CATSRTGGGQPQHF. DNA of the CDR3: TGTGCCACCAGCAGGACAGGGGGAGGGCAGCCCCAGCATTTT.

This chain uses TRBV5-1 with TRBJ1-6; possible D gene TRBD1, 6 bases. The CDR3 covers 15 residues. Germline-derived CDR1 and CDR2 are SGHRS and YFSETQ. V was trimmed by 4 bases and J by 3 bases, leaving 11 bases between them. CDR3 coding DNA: TGCGCCAGCAGCCGTACAGGGTACTATAATTCACCCCTCCACTTT. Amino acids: CASSRTGYYNSPLHF.

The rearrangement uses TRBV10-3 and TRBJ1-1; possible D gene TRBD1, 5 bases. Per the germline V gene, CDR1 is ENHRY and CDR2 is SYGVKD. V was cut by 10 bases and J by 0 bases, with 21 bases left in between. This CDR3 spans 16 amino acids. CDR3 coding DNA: TGTGCCACCGCGGGGCCCCCCGGGCGTGTGAACACTGAAGCTTTCTTT. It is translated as CATAGPPGRVNTEAFF.

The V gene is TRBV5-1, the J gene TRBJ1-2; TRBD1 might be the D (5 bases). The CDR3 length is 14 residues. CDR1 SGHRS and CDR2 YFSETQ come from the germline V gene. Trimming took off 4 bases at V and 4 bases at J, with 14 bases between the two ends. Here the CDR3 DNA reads TGCGCCAGCAGCCCAGGGACGGGAGGCTATGGCTACACCTTC. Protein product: CASSPGTGGYGYTF.

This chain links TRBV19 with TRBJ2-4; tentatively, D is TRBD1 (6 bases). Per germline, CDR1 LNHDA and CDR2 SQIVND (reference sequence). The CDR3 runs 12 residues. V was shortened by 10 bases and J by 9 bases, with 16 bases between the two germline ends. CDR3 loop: CATTDRYPIQYF. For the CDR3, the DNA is TGTGCCACCACCGACAGGTATCCCATTCAGTACTTC.

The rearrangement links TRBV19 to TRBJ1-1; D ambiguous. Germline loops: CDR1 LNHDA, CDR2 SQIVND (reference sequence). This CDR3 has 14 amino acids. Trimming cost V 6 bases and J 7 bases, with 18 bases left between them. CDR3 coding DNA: TGTGCCAGTAGCCCTATCCAAGGAGGCGGTGAAGCTTTCTTT. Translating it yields CASSPIQGGGEAFF.

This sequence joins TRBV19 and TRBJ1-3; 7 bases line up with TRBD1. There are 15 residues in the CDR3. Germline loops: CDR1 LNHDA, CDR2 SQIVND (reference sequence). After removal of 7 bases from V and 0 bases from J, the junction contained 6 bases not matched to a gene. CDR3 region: CASKGQPNSGNTIYF. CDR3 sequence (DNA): TGTGCCAGTAAGGGACAGCCTAACTCTGGAAACACCATATATTTT.

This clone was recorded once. The CDR3 region is CASSLERRDTEAFF. CDR3 bases: TGTGCCAGCAGCTTAGAAAGGAGGGACACTGAAGCTTTCTTT. This rearrangement joins TRBV7-8 to TRBJ1-1; D gene uncertain. V lost 1 base and J 3 bases, leaving 9 bases between the germline ends. Germline V gene lookup returns CDR1 SGHVS and CDR2 FQNEAQ. This CDR3 has 14 amino acids. The variable domain in full, with the rest retrieved from reference TRBV7-8 and TRBJ1-1, is GAGVSQSPRYKVAKRGQDVALRCDPISGHVSLFWYQQALGQGPEFLTYFQNEAQLDKSGLPSDRFFAERPEGSVSTLKIQRTQQEDSAVYLCASSLERRDTEAFFGQGTRLTVV.

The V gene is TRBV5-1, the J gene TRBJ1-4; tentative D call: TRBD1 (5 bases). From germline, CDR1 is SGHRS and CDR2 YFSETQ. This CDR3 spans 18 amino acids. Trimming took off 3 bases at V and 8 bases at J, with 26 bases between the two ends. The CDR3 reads CASSWGGGHVGRGEKLFF. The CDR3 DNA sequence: TGCGCCAGCAGCTGGGGCGGGGGTCACGTGGGGAGAGGAGAAAAACTGTTTTTT.